This T cell receptor beta chain was sequenced during a study of T cells in Graves' hyperthyroidism and ophthalmopathy. General study results and limits: Expanded thyroid clonotypes (above 0.001) were mostly also found in blood.

V shed 5 bases and J 3 bases; nucleotides not matched to a gene: 10. This CDR3 is built from 18 residues. Germline-derived CDR1 and CDR2 are MDHEN and SYDVKM. Amplified TCR beta CDR3 regions derived from RNA transcripts. HTBI primers were the set used in a first-round RT-PCR of the TCR CDR3. MiXCR was run by TCRdb on the multiplex PCR reads, yielding one entry per CDR3 protein. The table records roughly 400,000 distinct CDR3 sequences, around 14% of them present only once. This clonotype was seen at least ten times. Its antigen is not identified. This sequence joins TRBV28 and TRBJ2-2; TRBD2 aligns across 12 bases. The sequencing input was blood. The sequence was obtained from a woman under 30 with Graves' hyperthyroidism that later progressed to Graves' ophthalmopathy. The CDR3 sequence: CASSLYPSGRAYTGELFF. In DNA, the CDR3 is TGTGCCAGCAGTCTCTACCCTAGCGGGAGGGCCTACACCGGGGAGCTGTTTTTT.